The source of this T cell receptor (beta chain) is a study of shared clonotypes between healthy human individuals (dated by TCRdb to 2020 to 2022). For the wider study: A couple of women and a few men aged 18 to 49 years were included in the cohort. For each donor, three plates each were used for CD4 naive and CD4 memory, two plates were used for CD8 naive, and one plate was used for CD8 memory. Leukapheresis yielded between about 0.94 and 10 billion PBMCs per donor. Libraries were prepared and TCR repertoires were sequenced by different laboratories using diverse techniques, in order to increase sequencing depth and limit assay-specific biases. The study deeply sequenced blood TCR repertoires of about five healthy adults to estimate repertoire size and the extent of clonotype sharing between individuals.

Notes on this clone: The specificity of this receptor is unknown. The sample holds no much larger clone one base away, and base qualities are not on file.

Beyond this particular receptor, the publication reports: Even with the large sequencing depth, rarefaction of the sorted-subset datasets indicated that sequencing was incomplete. Across a handful of donors, roughly 5.1% of naive CD4, roughly 3.8% of naive CD8, roughly 2.2% of memory CD4, and approximately 0.4% of memory CD8 clonotypes were shared. Because the study included only a small number of donors, the genetic and exposure-history diversity represented was limited. Sampling was restricted to blood, and TCR repertoires in tissue are likely to differ from TCR repertoires in blood. Clonotypes shared by all four sorted-subset donors showed higher generation probabilities than non-shared clonotypes. Pairwise subsampling led to the expectation that sequencing depth would affect the degree of clonotype sharing among donors. Larger estimated clonotype richness was generally found for naive subsets than for memory subsets.

Using the deep immunoSEQ assay, TCR CDR3 regions were amplified from genomic DNA by multiplex PCR. Extracted genomic DNA from each cell subset was spread evenly across all wells of several immunoSEQ 96-well plates, with each plate serving as a replicate. Each replicate PCR for sorted subsets received 200 ng genomic DNA, equal to roughly 30,000 T cell genomes. Purified libraries were measured with a Qubit 3.0 fluorometer, size-checked on a Bioanalyzer 2100, and measured again with the KAPA Library Quantification kit. A separate single-read 150-cycle Illumina NextSeq 550 flow cell was used to sequence each immunoSEQ 96-well plate. In the source study's methods: Because the immunoSEQ output held only junctional sequences and lacked quality scores, the filtering could not match the filtering applied to full-length reads. Sequences were annotated with PyIR, a Python wrapper for IgBLAST v1.9, using IMGT germline references to assign V/J genes and CDR3. Reads were removed for weak V/J assignments (E-value above 1e-6), missing CDR3, stop codons, out-of-frame junctions, or ambiguous translated residues. V3J clonotypes were defined by identical inferred V gene, J gene, and CDR3 amino acid sequence. Percentage overlap between repertoires was calculated by dividing the number of shared unique clonotypes by the size of the smaller repertoire. Repertoire richness was assessed with RTK rarefaction, the Chao1 estimator, and Recon v2.1 estimates of unobserved clonotypes. OLGA was used to compute generation probabilities for all TCRbeta clonotypes that the gDNA method yielded from a handful of donors. TCRdb provides this immuneACCESS table in a form limited to in-frame rearrangements. Some clones are lacking; in checked studies, under half of them reflect an unresolved V gene, and why the rest are absent is not known. V and J calls and clone size are copied from that table; D and trimming were computed from the DNA. The table for this sample lists about 96,000 clones; around 68% of them were counted only once. Clones ranked in the top ten supply around half of the sample.

The germline V gene specifies KGHSH as CDR1 and LQKENI as CDR2. From the cysteine through the phenylalanine, the CDR3 covers 16 amino acids. The sequence is cut down to CDR3 DNA, 48 bases in frame from base 1. Cut back by 5 bases and 6 bases, the V and J ends lie 20 bases apart. The donors were healthy, HIV-negative adults with no recently reported acute infections or vaccinations. Every donor was a Caucasian adult residing in Nashville, Tennessee, USA. The CD8 memory samples were a combination of magnetically selected CD45RO+ cells and CCR7-negative CD45RA+ effector memory (TemRA) cells. Blood was obtained by leukapheresis, after which PBMCs were separated by Ficoll-Histopaque density gradient centrifugation and cryopreserved in liquid nitrogen vapor phase. Purity and quantity of every magnetically sorted T cell population were checked by analytical flow cytometry. Genomic DNA was isolated from each sorted fraction and quantified by UV absorbance on a Nanodrop 2000c.

The chain links TRBV18 with TRBJ2-1; no D gene call is confident. Sequenced sample: memory CD8+ T cells sorted from blood. The sample's cell subset or site label, in plain terms: CD45RO+ cells pooled with CCR7-negative TemRA cells. The receptor was isolated from a man aged 25-45 years in good health. The DNA sequence follows: TGTGCCAGCTCATCCAGTGCCGGCACGCGGCGCAATGAGCAGTTCTTC. Translated, it reads CASSSSAGTRRNEQFF.